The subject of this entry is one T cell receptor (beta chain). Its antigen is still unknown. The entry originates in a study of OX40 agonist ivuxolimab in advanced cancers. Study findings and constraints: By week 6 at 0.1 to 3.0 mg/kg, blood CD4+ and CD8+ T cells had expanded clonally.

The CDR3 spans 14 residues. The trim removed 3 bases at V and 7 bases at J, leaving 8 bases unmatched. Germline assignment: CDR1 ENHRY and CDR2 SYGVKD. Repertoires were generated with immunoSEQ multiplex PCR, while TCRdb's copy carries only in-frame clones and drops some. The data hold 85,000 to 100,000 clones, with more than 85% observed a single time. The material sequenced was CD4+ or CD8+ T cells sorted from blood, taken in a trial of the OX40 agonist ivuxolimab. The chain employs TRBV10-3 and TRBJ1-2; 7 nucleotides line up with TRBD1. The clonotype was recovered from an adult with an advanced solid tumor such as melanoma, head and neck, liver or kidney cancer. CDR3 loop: CAISEQDRRGGYTF. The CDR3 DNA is TGTGCCATCAGTGAACAGGACAGGAGGGGTGGCTACACCTTC.